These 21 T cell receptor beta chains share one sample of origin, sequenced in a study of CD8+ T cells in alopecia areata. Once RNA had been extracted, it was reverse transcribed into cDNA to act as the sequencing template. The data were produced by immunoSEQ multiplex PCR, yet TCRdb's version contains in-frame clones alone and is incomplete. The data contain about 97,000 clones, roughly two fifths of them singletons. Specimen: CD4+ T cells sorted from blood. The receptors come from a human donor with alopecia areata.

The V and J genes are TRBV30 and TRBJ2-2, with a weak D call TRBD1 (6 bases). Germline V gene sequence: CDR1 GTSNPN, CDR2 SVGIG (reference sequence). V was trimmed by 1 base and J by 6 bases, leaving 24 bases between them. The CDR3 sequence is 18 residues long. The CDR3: CAWSDRQGWNFRAGELFF. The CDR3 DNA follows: TGTGCCTGGAGTGACCGCCAGGGGTGGAATTTCAGGGCCGGGGAGCTGTTTTTT.

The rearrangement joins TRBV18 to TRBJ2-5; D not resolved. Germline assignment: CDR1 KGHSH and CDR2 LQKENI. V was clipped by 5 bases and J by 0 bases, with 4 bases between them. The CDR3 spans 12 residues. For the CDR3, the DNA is TGTGCCAGCTCAGCGAACCAAGAGACCCAGTACTTC. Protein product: CASSANQETQYF. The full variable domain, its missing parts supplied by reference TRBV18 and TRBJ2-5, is NAGVMQNPRHLVRRRGQEARLRCSPMKGHSHVYWYRQLPEEGLKFMVYLQKENIIDESGMPKERFSAEFPKEGPSILRIQQVVRGDSAAYFCASSANQETQYFGPGTRLLVL.

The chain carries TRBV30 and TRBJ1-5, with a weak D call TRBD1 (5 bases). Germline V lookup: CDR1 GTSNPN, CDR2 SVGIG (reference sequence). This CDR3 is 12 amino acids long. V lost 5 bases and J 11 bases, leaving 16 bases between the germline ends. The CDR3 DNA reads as TGTGCCTGGTCCCGGAGGGGTGAGGCCCAGCATTTT. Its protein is CAWSRRGEAQHF.

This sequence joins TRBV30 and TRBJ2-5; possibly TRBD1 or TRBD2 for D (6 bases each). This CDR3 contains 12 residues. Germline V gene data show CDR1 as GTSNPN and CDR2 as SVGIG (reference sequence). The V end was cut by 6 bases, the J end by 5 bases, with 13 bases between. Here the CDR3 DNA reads TGTGCCTGCCTTCGGGGGCCCGAGACCCAGTACTTC. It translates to CACLRGPETQYF.

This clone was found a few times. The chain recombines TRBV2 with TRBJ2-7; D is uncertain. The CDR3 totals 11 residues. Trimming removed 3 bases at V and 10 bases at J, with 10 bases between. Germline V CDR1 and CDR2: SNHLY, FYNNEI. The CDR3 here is CASSDWAAQYF. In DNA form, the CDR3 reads TGTGCCAGCAGTGATTGGGCCGCCCAGTACTTC.

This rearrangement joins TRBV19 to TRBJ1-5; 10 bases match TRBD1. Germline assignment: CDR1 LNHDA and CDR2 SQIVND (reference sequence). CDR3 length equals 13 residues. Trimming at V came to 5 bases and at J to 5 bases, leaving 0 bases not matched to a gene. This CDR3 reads CASSGQGDQPQHF. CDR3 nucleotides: TGTGCCAGTAGTGGACAGGGGGATCAGCCCCAGCATTTT.

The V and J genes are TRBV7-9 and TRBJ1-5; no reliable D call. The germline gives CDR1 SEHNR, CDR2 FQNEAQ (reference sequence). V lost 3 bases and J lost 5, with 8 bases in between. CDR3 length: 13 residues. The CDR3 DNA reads TGTGCCAGCAGCTTTGATGGGGATCAGCCCCAGCATTTT. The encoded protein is CASSFDGDQPQHF.

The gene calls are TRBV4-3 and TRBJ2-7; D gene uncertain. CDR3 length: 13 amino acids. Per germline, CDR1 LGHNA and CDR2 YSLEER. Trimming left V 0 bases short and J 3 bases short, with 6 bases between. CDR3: CASSQDLVYEQYF. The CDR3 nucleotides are TGCGCCAGCAGCCAAGATCTAGTCTACGAGCAGTACTTC.

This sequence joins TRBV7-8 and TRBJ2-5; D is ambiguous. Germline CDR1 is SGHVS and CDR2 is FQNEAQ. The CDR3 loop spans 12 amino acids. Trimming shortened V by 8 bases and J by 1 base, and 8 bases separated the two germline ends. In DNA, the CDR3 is TGTGCCAGCGCGCGGTCCCAAGAGACCCAGTACTTC. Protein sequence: CASARSQETQYF.

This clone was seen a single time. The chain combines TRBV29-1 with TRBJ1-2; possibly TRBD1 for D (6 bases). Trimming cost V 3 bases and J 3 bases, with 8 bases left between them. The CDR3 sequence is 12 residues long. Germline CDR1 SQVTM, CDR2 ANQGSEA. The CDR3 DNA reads TGCAGCGTTGAGGGGGCGGACTATGGCTACACCTTC. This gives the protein CSVEGADYGYTF.

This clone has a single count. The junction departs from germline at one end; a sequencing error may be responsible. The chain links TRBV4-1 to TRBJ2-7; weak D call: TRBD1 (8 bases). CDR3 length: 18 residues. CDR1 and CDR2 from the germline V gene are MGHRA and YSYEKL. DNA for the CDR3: TGCGCCAGCCGCCAGGCCGCCCTAAGGACAGGGACTACCTACGAGCAGTACTTC. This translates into CASRQAALRTGTTYEQYF.

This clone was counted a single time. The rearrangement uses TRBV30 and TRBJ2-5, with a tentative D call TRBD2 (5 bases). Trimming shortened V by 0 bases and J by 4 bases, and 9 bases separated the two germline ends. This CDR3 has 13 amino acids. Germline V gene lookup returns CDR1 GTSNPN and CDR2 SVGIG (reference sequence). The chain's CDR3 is CAWSVRAAETQYF. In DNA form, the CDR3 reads TGTGCCTGGAGTGTACGAGCGGCAGAGACCCAGTACTTC.

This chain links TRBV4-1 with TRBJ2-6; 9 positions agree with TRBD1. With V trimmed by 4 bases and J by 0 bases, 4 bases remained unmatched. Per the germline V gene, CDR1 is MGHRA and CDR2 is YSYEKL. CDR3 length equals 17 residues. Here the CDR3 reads CASSRGTGISGANVLTF. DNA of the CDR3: TGCGCCAGCAGCCGGGGGACAGGGATCTCTGGGGCCAACGTCCTGACTTTC.

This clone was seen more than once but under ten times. CDR3: CASFRTGEVGGANVLTF. CDR3 sequence (DNA): TGTGCCAGCTTCCGGACAGGGGAAGTTGGTGGGGCCAACGTCCTGACTTTC. The rearrangement joins TRBV18 to TRBJ2-6; 9 bases fit TRBD1. The CDR3 runs 17 residues. Trimming cost V 7 bases and J 3 bases; bases outside gene matches: 10. The V gene's germline CDR1 is KGHSH and CDR2 LQKENI. Looking up the rest from reference TRBV18 and TRBJ2-6 gives the full variable domain: NAGVMQNPRHLVRRRGQEARLRCSPMKGHSHVYWYRQLPEEGLKFMVYLQKENIIDESGMPKERFSAEFPKEGPSILRIQQVVRGDSAAYFCASFRTGEVGGANVLTFGAGSRLTVL.

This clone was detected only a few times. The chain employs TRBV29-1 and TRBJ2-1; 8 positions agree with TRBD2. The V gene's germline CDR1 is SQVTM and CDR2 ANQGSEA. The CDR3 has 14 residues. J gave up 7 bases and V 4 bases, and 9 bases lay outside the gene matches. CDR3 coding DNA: TGCAGCGTTGGGCGGAGCGGGAGAAGTAATGAGCAGTTCTTC. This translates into CSVGRSGRSNEQFF.

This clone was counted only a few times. The CDR3 here is CASSPPNGPFGTSPSHEQFF. The CDR3 DNA reads as TGTGCCAGCAGTCCCCCAAATGGGCCTTTTGGGACTAGCCCCAGTCATGAGCAGTTCTTC. The chain employs TRBV28 and TRBJ2-1; 9 nucleotides line up with TRBD2. V lost 5 bases and J lost 8; bases outside the gene matches: 25. CDR3 length equals 20 residues. Looked up from germline, CDR1 is MDHEN and CDR2 is SYDVKM.

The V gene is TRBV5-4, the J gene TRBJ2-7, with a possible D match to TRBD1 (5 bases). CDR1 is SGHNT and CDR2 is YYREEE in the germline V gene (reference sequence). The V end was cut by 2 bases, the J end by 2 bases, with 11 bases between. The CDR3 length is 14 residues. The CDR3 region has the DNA TGTGCCAGCAGCTTACGACAGCCACCCTACGAGCAGTACTTC. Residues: CASSLRQPPYEQYF.

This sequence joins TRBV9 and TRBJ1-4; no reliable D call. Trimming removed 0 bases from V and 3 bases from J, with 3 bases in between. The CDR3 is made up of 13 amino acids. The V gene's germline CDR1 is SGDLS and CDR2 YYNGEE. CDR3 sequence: CASSVGANEKLFF. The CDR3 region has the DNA TGTGCCAGCAGCGTAGGGGCTAATGAAAAACTGTTTTTT.

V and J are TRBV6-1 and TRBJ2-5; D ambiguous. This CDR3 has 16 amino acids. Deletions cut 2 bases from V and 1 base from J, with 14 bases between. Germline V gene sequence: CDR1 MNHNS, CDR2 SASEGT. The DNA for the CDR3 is TGTGCCAGCAGTGAATTCTTCGGGCAGGTCCAAGAGACCCAGTACTTC. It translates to CASSEFFGQVQETQYF.

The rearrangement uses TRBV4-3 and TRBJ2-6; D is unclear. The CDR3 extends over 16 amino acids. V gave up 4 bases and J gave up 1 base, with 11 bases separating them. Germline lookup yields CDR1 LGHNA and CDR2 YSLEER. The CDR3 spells CASSRDPGSGANVLTF. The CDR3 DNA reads TGCGCCAGCAGCCGCGATCCGGGTTCTGGGGCCAACGTCCTGACTTTC.

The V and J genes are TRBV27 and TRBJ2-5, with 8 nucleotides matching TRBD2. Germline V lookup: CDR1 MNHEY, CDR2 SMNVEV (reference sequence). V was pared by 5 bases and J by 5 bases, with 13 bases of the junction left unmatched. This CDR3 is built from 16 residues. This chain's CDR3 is CASSQQRGTSMETQYF. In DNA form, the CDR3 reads TGTGCCAGCAGTCAGCAGCGGGGGACTAGTATGGAGACCCAGTACTTC.